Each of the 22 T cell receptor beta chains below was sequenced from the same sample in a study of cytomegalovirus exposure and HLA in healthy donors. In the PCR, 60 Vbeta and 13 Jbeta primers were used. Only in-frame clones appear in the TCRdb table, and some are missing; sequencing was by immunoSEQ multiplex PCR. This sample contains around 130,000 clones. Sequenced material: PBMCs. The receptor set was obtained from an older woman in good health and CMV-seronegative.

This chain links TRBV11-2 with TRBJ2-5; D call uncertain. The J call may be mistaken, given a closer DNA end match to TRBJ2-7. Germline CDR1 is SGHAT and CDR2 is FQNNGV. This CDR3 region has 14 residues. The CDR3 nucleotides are TGTGCCAGCAGCTTAGTTTCTTGGGACTACGAGCAGTACTTC. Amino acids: CASSLVSWDYEQYF.

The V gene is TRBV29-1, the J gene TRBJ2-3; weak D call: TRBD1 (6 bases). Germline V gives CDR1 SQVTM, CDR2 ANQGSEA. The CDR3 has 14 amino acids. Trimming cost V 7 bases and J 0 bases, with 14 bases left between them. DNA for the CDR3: TGCAGCGCAGGGGAAGGACAGAGCACAGATACGCAGTATTTT. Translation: CSAGEGQSTDTQYF.

CDR3: CAISVDREAFF. In DNA, the CDR3 is TGTGCCATCAGTGTCGACAGGGAGGCTTTCTTT. The chain joins TRBV10-3 to TRBJ1-1; the match to TRBD1 covers 7 bases. V was pared by 4 bases and J by 11 bases, with 4 bases of the junction left unmatched. The germline V gene has CDR1 ENHRY and CDR2 SYGVKD. The CDR3 is made up of 11 amino acids.

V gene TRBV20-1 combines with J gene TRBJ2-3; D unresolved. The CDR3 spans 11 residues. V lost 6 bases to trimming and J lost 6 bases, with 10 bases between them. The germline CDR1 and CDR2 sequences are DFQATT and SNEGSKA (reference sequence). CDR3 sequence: CSAPDVDTQYF. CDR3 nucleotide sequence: TGCAGTGCCCCAGATGTGGATACGCAGTATTTT.

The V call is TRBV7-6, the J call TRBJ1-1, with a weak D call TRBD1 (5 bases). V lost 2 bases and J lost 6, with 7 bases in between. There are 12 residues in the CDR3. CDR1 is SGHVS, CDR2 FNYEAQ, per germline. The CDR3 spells CASSLLGAEAFF. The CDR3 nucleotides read TGTGCCAGCAGCTTACTAGGGGCTGAAGCTTTCTTT.

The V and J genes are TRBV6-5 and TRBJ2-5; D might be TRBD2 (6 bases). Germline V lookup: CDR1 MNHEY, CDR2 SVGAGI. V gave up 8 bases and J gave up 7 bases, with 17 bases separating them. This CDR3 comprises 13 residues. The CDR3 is CASHVTSLGTQYF. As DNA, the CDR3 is TGTGCCAGCCATGTGACTAGTCTCGGGACCCAGTACTTC.

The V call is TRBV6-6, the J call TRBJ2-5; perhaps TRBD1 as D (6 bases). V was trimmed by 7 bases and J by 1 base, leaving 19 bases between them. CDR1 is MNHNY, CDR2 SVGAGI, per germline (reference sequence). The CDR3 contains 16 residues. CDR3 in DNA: TGTGCCAGCATCAACACGGGGACACTTTCCCAAGAGACCCAGTACTTC. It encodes CASINTGTLSQETQYF.

CDR3 DNA sequence: TGTGCCAGCAGCTTAGTGGGGGCCGGGAAGACCCAGTACTTC. Translated: CASSLVGAGKTQYF. The chain employs TRBV11-2 and TRBJ2-5, with D tentatively TRBD1 (6 bases). CDR1 is SGHAT and CDR2 is FQNNGV in the germline V gene. CDR3 length: 14 residues. V shed 1 base and J shed 6 bases, with 12 bases lying between them.

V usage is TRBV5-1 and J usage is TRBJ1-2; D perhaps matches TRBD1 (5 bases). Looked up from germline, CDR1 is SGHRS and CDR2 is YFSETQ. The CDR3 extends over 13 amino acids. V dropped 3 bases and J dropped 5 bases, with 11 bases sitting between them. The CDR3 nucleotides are TGCGCCAGCAGCTCCTCAGGGACTTATGGCTACACCTTC. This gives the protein CASSSSGTYGYTF.

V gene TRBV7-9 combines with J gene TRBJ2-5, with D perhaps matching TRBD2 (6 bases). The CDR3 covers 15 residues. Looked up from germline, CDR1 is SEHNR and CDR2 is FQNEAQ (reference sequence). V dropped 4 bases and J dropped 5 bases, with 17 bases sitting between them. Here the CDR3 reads CASSWGTLSEETQYF. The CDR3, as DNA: TGTGCCAGCAGCTGGGGGACTCTTTCCGAGGAGACCCAGTACTTC.

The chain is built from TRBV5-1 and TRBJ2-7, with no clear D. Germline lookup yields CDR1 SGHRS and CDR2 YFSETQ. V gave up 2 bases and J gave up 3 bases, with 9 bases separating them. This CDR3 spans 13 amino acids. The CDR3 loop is CASSLLGSYEQYF. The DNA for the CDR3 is TGCGCCAGCAGCTTATTGGGCAGCTACGAGCAGTACTTC.

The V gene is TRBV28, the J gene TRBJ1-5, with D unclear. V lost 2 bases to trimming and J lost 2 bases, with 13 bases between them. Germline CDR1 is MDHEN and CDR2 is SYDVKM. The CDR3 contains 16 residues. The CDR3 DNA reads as TGTGCCAGCAGTTTAATGAGGGAATGGGGCAATCAGCCCCAGCATTTT. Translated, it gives CASSLMREWGNQPQHF.

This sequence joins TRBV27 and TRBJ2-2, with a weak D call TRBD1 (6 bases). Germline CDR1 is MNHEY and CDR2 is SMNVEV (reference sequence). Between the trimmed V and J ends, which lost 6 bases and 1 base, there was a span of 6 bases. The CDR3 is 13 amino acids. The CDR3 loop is CASSRGNTGELFF. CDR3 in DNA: TGTGCCAGCAGCAGGGGGAACACCGGGGAGCTGTTTTTT.

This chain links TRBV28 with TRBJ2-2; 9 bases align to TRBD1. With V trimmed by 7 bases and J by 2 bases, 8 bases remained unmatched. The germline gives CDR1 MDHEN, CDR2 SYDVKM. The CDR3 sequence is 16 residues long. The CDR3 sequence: CASNPRTGVNTGELFF. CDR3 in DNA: TGTGCCAGCAACCCTCGGACAGGGGTTAACACCGGGGAGCTGTTTTTT.

CDR3 nucleotides: TGTGCCAGCAGCTTAGCGATCGCAGGAAACACTGAAGCTTTCTTT. Translation: CASSLAIAGNTEAFF. The chain combines TRBV7-9 with TRBJ1-1; D unresolved. The CDR3 consists of 15 residues. Germline V gives CDR1 SEHNR, CDR2 FQNEAQ (reference sequence). V lost 0 bases and J 2 bases, leaving 10 bases between the germline ends.

CDR3 sequence reads: CASSSTLAGETDTQYF. As DNA, the CDR3 is TGTGCCAGCAGCTCTACTCTAGCGGGAGAAACAGATACGCAGTATTTT. The chain has TRBV5-6 and TRBJ2-3; 10 bases match TRBD2. CDR1 is SGHDT, CDR2 YYEEEE, per germline. The CDR3 contains 16 residues. The trim removed 3 bases at V and 3 bases at J, leaving 7 bases unmatched.

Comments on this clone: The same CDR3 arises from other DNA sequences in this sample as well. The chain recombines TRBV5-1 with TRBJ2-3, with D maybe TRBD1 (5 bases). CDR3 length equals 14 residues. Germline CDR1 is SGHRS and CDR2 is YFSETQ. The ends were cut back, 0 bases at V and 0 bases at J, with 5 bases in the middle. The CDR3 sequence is CASSLAGSTDTQYF. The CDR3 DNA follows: TGCGCCAGCAGCTTGGCAGGGAGCACAGATACGCAGTATTTT.

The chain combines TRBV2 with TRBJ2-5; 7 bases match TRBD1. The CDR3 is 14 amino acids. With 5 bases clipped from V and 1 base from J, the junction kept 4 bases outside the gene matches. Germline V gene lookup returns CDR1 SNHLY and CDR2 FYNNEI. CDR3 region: CASSTNRGQETQYF. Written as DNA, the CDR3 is TGTGCCAGCAGTACTAACAGGGGCCAAGAGACCCAGTACTTC.

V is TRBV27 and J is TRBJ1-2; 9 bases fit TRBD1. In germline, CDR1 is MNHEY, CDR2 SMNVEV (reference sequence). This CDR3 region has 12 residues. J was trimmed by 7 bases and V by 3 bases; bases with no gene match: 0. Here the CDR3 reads CASSLTGGGYTF. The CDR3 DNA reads TGTGCCAGCAGTTTGACAGGGGGTGGCTACACCTTC.

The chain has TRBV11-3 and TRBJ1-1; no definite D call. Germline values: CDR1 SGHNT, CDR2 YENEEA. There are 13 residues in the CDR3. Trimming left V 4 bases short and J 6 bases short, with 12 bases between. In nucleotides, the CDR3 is TGTGCCAGCAGCTCGGACTTTGGCGCTGAAGCTTTCTTT. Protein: CASSSDFGAEAFF.

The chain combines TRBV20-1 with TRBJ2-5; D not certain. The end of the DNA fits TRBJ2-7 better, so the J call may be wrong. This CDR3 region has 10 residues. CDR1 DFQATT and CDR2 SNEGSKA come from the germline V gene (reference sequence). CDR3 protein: CSATDYEQYF. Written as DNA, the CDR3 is TGCAGTGCTACCGACTACGAGCAGTACTTC.

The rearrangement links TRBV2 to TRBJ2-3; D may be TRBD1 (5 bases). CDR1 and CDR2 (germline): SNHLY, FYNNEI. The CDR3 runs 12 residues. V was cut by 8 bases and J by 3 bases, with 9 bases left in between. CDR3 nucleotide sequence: TGTGCCAGCGTAAGGGGAACAGATACGCAGTATTTT. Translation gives CASVRGTDTQYF.